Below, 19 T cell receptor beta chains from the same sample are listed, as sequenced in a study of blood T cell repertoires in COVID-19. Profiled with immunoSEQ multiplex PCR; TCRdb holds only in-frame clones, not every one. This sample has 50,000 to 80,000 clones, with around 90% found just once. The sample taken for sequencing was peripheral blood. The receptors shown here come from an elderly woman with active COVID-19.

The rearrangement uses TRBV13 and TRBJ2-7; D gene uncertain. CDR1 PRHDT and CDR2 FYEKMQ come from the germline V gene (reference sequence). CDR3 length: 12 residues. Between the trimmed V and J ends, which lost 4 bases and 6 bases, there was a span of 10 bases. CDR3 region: CASSSGRSEQYF. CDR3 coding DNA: TGTGCCAGCAGCTCAGGACGGTCCGAGCAGTACTTC.

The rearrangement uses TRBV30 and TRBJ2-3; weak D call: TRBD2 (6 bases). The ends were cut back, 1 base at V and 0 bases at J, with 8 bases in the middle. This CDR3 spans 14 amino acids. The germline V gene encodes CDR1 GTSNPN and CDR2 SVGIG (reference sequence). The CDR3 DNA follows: TGTGCCTGGAGTGAGGCGGGAAGCACAGATACGCAGTATTTT. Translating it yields CAWSEAGSTDTQYF.

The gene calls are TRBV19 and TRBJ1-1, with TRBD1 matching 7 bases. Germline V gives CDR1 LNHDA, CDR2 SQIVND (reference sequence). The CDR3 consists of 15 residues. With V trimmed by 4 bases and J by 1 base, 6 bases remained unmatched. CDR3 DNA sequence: TGTGCCAGTAGTACCCAGGGGGGCCGGAACACTGAAGCTTTCTTT. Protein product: CASSTQGGRNTEAFF.

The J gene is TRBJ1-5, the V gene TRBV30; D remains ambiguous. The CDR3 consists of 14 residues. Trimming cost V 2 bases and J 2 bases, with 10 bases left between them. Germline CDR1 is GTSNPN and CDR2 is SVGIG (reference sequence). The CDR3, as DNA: TGTGCCTGGAGTAAGGAGAGGGGCAATCAGCCCCAGCATTTT. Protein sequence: CAWSKERGNQPQHF.

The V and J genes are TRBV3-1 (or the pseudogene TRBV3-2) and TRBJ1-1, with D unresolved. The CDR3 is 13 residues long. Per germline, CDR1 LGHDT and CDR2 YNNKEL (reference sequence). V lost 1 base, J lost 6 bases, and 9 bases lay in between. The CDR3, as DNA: TGTGCCAGCAGCCAAGGGACTTACTCTGAAGCTTTCTTT. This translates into CASSQGTYSEAFF.

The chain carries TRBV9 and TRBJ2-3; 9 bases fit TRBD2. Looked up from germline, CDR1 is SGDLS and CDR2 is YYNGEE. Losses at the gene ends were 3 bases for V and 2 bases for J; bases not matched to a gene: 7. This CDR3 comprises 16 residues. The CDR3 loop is CASSGRLAAITDTQYF. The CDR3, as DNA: TGTGCCAGCAGCGGAAGACTAGCGGCTATCACAGATACGCAGTATTTT. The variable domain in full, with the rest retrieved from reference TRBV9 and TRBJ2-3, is DSGVTQTPKHLITATGQRVTLRCSPRSGDLSVYWYQQSLDQGLQFLIQYYNGEERAKGNILERFSAQQFPDLHSELNLSSLELGDSALYFCASSGRLAAITDTQYFGPGTRLTVL.

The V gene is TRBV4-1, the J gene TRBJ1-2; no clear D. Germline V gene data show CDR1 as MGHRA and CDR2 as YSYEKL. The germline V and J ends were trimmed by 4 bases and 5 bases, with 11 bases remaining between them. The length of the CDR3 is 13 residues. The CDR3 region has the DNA TGCGCCAGCAGCCCGGTCGGTCGGTATGGCTACACCTTC. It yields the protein CASSPVGRYGYTF.

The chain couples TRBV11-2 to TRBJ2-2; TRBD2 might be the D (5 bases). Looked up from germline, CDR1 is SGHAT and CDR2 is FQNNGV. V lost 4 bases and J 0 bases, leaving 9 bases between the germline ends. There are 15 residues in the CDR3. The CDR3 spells CASSSFGTNTGELFF. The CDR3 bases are TGTGCCAGCAGCTCCTTCGGGACGAACACCGGGGAGCTGTTTTTT.

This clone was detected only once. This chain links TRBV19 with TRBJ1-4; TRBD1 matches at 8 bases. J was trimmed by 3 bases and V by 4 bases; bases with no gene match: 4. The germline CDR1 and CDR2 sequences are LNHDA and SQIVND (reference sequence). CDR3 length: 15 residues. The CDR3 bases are TGTGCCAGTAGTACAGGGGGCGTCTCTAATGAAAAACTGTTTTTT. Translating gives CASSTGGVSNEKLFF.

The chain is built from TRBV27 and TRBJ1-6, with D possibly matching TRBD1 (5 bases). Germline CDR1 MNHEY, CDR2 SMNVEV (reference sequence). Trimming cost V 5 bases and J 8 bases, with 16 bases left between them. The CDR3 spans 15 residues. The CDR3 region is CASSPVVGRDSPLHF. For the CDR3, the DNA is TGTGCCAGCAGTCCGGTGGTGGGGCGTGATTCACCCCTCCACTTT.

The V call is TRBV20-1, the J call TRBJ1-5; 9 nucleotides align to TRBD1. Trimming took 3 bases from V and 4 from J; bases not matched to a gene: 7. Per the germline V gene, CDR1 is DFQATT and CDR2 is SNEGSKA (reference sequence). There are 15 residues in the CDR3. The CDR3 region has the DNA TGCAGTGCTAGTCTTCCGGGACAGGGAAATCAGCCCCAGCATTTT. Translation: CSASLPGQGNQPQHF.

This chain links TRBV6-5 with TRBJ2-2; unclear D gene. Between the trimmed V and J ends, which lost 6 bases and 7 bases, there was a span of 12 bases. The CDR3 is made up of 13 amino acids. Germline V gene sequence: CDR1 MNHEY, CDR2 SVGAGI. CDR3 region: CASSSSGSGELFF. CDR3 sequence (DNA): TGTGCCAGCAGCTCCTCTGGCAGCGGGGAGCTGTTTTTT.

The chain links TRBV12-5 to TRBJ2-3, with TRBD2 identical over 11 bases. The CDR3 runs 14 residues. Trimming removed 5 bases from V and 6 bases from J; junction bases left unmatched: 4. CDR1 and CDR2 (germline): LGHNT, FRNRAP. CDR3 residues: CASGRSGGADTQYF. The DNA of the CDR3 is TGTGCTAGTGGTCGTAGCGGGGGGGCCGATACGCAGTATTTT.

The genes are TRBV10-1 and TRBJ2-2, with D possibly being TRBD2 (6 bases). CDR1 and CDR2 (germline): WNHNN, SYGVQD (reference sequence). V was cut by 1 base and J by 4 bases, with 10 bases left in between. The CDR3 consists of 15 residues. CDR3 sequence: CASSELMGGTGELFF. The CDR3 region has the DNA TGCGCCAGCAGTGAGTTAATGGGAGGCACCGGGGAGCTGTTTTTT.

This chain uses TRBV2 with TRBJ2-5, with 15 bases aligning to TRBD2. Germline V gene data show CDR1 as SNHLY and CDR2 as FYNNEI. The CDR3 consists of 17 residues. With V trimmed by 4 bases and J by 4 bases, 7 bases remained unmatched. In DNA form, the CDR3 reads TGTGCCAGCAGTGCAAACCGGGGACTAGCGGGAGGAGAGACCCAGTACTTC. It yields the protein CASSANRGLAGGETQYF. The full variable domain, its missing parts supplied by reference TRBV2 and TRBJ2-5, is EPEVTQTPSHQVTQMGQEVILRCVPISNHLYFYWYRQILGQKVEFLVSFYNNEISEKSEIFDDQFSVERPDGSNFTLKIRSTKLEDSAMYFCASSANRGLAGGETQYFGPGTRLLVL.

The CDR3 DNA follows: TGCGCCAGCAGTGTTGGGCCCGCCGGGGATGAGCAGTTCTTC. It codes for CASSVGPAGDEQFF. V and J are TRBV10-2 and TRBJ2-1, with a tentative D call TRBD2 (5 bases). Germline values: CDR1 WSHSY, CDR2 SAAADI. V shed 4 bases and J shed 8 bases, with 15 bases lying between them. The CDR3 contains 14 residues.

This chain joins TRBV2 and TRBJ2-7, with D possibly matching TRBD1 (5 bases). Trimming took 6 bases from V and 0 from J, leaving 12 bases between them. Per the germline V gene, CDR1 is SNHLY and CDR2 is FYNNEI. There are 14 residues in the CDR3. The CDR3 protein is CASSPDSSSYEQYF. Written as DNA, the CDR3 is TGTGCCAGCAGCCCCGACAGTTCCTCCTACGAGCAGTACTTC. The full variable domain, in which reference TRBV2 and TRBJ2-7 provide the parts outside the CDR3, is EPEVTQTPSHQVTQMGQEVILRCVPISNHLYFYWYRQILGQKVEFLVSFYNNEISEKSEIFDDQFSVERPDGSNFTLKIRSTKLEDSAMYFCASSPDSSSYEQYFGPGTRLTVT.

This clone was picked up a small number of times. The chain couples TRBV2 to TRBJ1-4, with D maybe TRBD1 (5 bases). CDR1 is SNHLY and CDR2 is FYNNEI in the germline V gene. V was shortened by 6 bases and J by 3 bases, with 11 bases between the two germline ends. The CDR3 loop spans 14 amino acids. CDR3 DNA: TGTGCCAGCAGGGTCGACAGATCTAATGAAAAACTGTTTTTT. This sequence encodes CASRVDRSNEKLFF.

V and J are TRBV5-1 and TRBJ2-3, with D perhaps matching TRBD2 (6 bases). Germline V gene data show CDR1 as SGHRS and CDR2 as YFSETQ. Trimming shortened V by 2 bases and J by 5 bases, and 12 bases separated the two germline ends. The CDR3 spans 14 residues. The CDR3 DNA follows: TGCGCCAGCAGCTTCCCCGGGAGCGGAGATACGCAGTATTTT. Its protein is CASSFPGSGDTQYF.